This T cell receptor beta chain was obtained from a study of blood T cell repertoires in COVID-19 (dated by TCRdb to between 2020 and 2021). Study-wide context: Collaborator samples came from the United States, Italy and Spain and covered acute and convalescent phases of COVID-19. The material from the prospective study consisted of cDNA or gDNA derived from T cells, B-cell-depleted T cells, or PBMCs. Subjects who had been exposed to COVID-19, were actively infected with it, or had recovered from it provided the deeply sampled blood TCRbeta repertoires that made up the dataset. A freely available public database, intended as a resource for researchers studying the immune response to SARS-CoV-2, is where the repertoires were released. Samples came from the ongoing ImmuneRACE study (first 160 participants) plus 1,254 subjects from 6 global collaborators. The sample metadata nearly always contained a de-identified subject ID, COVID-19 status, age in years and sex. Where HLA class I and class II types were available, the types were taken from metadata supplied by the sample provider, not from assay-based typing.

Results and caveats for the whole study, not just this receptor: The amount of clinical and demographic metadata varied by source and participant and was provided uncurated.

CDR1 MDHEN and CDR2 SYDVKM were looked up in the germline V gene. The CDR3 covers 16 residues, taking in both the cysteine and the phenylalanine. Left in the record is the CDR3 DNA by itself, 48 bases read in frame from the first base. V is shortened by 1 base, J by 2 bases, and the region joining them spans 12 bases. In Seattle, one collaborating source enrolled patients while the infection was active and tracked those patients longitudinally over the course of disease. The collaborating institutions used their own protocols to collect whole blood in K2EDTA tubes. For TCRbeta analysis, collaborators shipped samples as frozen whole blood, isolated PBMCs, or DNA extracted from either of those sample types. TCRbeta CDR3 regions were amplified from genomic DNA by means of the immunoSEQ Assay, a bias-controlled multiplex PCR. From the authors' description of their analysis: Within the assay, amplification of reference gene primers was used to estimate how many nucleated cells each sample contained. Sequence reads were collapsed and filtered to measure the absolute abundance of every unique TCRbeta CDR3 rearrangement. For each sample, productive Simpson clonality was calculated by taking the square root of Simpson's diversity index across productive rearrangements. In TCRdb, the immuneACCESS table is reduced to in-frame sequences with V and J assigned. These tables do not hold every clone; where another copy was compared, an unresolved V gene accounts for under half, and the others remain unexplained. The V and J calls and clone size come from that table; D and trimming were worked out from the DNA. For this sample there are 200,000 to 250,000 clones; over 80% appear just once. The top ten hold 1.3% of the sample.

Worth noting for this clone: The antigen this receptor binds is unknown. The input lacks base qualities; no much larger clone sits a single base away.

This TCR was sampled from a woman aged 30 to 39 with COVID-19, enrolled during active disease. Input material: peripheral blood. The chain is made from TRBV28 and TRBJ2-1; TRBD1 might be the D gene, on 6 matching bases. The CDR3 in this case is CASSLFSGVTYNEQFF. The sequenced DNA is TGTGCCAGCAGTTTATTCTCAGGGGTCACCTACAATGAGCAGTTCTTC.